The rows below give T cell receptor beta chains drawn from one sample of a study of early T cells in non-severe SARS-CoV-2 infection. TCRdb analysed the 5' RACE reads with MiXCR anew, one entry per CDR3 protein. The table lists approximately 100,000 distinct CDR3 sequences, 16% of them singletons. Sequences were obtained from whole blood. These TCRs come from an adult who was a healthcare worker with PCR-confirmed SARS-CoV-2 infection or an uninfected control (not recorded which). The CDR3 runs from the conserved cysteine through the conserved F or W. A D gene is named only where the DNA matches it firmly. The size field is filled for only some rows; it gives once, few, many or a size class.

>-|TRBV5-1|-|TRBJ1-2|13
TGCGCCAGCAGCTACGGGACTCAGTATGGCTACACCTTC
CASSYGTQYGYTF
>TRBD1|TRBV10-2|few|TRBJ1-1|16
TGCGCCAGCAGTGAGAAAGGGACAGGGAGAAACACTGAAGCTTTCTTT
CASSEKGTGRNTEAFF
>-|TRBV7-2|-|TRBJ2-1|15
TGTGCCAGCAGCTCGGACGTTAGCTCCTACAATGAGCAGTTCTTC
CASSSDVSSYNEQFF
>-|TRBV30|few|TRBJ2-2|14
TGTGCCTCCACCACGACAGGGAACACCGGGGAGCTGTTTTTT
CASTTTGNTGELFF
>-|TRBV5-1|many|TRBJ2-7|12
TGCGCCAGCAGCTTGAGGGGCATCGAGCAGTACTTC
CASSLRGIEQYF
>-|TRBV11-2|few|TRBJ1-2|12
TGTGCCAGCAGCAGGGCGTCTTGGGGCTACACCTTC
CASSRASWGYTF
>TRBD2|TRBV19|few|TRBJ2-7|14
TGTGCCAGTAGTATCCAGCGGGGGGCAGGTGAGCAGTACTTC
CASSIQRGAGEQYF
>-|TRBV3-1|many|TRBJ1-6|15
TGTGCCAGCAGCCAAATCGACGGCGGTAATTCACCCCTCCACTTT
CASSQIDGGNSPLHF
>-|TRBV6-1|-|TRBJ2-2|15
TGTGCCAGCTCGCCAGGGGAGTATGACACCGGGGAGCTGTTTTTT
CASSPGEYDTGELFF
>TRBD2|TRBV28|few|TRBJ2-1|15
TGTGCCAGCAGTACCGGGACTAGCTCCTACAATGAGCAGTTCTTC
CASSTGTSSYNEQFF
>TRBD2|TRBV30|few|TRBJ2-5|14
TGTGCCTGGAGGGGACTAGCGGGGGCTGAGACCCAGTACTTC
CAWRGLAGAETQYF
>TRBD1|TRBV12-3/TRBV12-4|-|TRBJ1-2|15
TGTGCCAGCTTTGGACAGGGCGGCCACGTCTATGGCTACACCTTC
CASFGQGGHVYGYTF
>TRBD2|TRBV10-2|few|TRBJ2-5|17
TGCGCCAGCAGTGGCCGGACTAGCGGGAGGGCCGGAGAGACCCAGTACTTC
CASSGRTSGRAGETQYF
>-|TRBV25-1|-|TRBJ1-1|15
TGTGCCAGCAGTGAAGGGGTCAGGGATTGGGCTGAAGCTTTCTTT
CASSEGVRDWAEAFF
>-|TRBV5-5|medium-sized|TRBJ1-4|15
TGTGCCAGCAGCTTAGTTCCTGCAACTAATGAAAAACTGTTTTTT
CASSLVPATNEKLFF
>-|TRBV19|few|TRBJ1-4|12
TGTGCCAGTAGGTCCTTGAATGAAAAACTGTTTTTT
CASRSLNEKLFF
>-|TRBV9|-|TRBJ2-2|13
TGTGCCAGCAGCGGGGCTCAAACCGGGGAGCTGTTTTTT
CASSGAQTGELFF
>-|TRBV6-2/TRBV6-3|few|TRBJ2-3|15
TGTGCCAGCAACGGGGGAGAGACCAGCACAGATACGCAGTATTTT
CASNGGETSTDTQYF
>TRBD1|TRBV19|few|TRBJ1-4|14
TGTGCCAGTACCCGGGACAGGGTAAATGAAAAACTGTTTTTT
CASTRDRVNEKLFF
>-|TRBV27|few|TRBJ2-3|16
TGTGCCAGCAGTTCGGCGGGGAGGTTCCTGGGAGATACGCAGTATTTT
CASSSAGRFLGDTQYF
>-|TRBV7-9|-|TRBJ2-7|12
TGTGCCAGCAGCTCTGACCACTACGAGCAGTACTTC
CASSSDHYEQYF
>TRBD1|TRBV7-9|-|TRBJ1-3|16
TGTGCCAGCAGCTGGGGACAGCCAAACTCTGGAAACACCATATATTTT
CASSWGQPNSGNTIYF
>TRBD1|TRBV7-9|few|TRBJ1-1|17
TGTGCCAGCAGCTGGGAACAGGGGGCGCGGATGAACACTGAAGCTTTCTTT
CASSWEQGARMNTEAFF
>-|TRBV27|many|TRBJ1-4|19
TGTGCCAGCAGTGTCCGCCGGGGGCCTTTAACGGGAGTAAATGAAAAACTGTTTTTT
CASSVRRGPLTGVNEKLFF
>-|TRBV6-6|few|TRBJ1-2|13
TGTGCCAGCGGACAGCCACTTAACTATGGCTACACCTTC
CASGQPLNYGYTF
>-|TRBV6-6|-|TRBJ1-1|14
TGTGCCAGCAGTTACATTAGGGGAGACACTGAAGCTTTCTTT
CASSYIRGDTEAFF
>-|TRBV10-2|many|TRBJ2-1|11
TGCGCCAGCAGTCCGGTCAATGAGCAGTTCTTC
CASSPVNEQFF
>-|TRBV24-1|-|TRBJ2-1|14
TGTGCCACCAGTGGGGCTAGCTGGGGGAATGAGCAGTTCTTC
CATSGASWGNEQFF
>-|TRBV7-2|-|TRBJ1-6|18
TGTGCCAGCACCACATATTCCCGGGACGAGACCTATAATTCACCCCTCCACTTT
CASTTYSRDETYNSPLHF
>-|TRBV9|few|TRBJ1-5|14
TGTGCCAGCAGCGTAGGGGAGAGCAATCAGCCCCAGCATTTT
CASSVGESNQPQHF
>TRBD1|TRBV7-9|-|TRBJ1-1|16
TGTGCCAGCAGCTCCACAGGGGGCATAAGGTACACTGAAGCTTTCTTT
CASSSTGGIRYTEAFF
>TRBD2|TRBV29-1|-|TRBJ2-1|17
TGCAGCGTTGAAGAAAATAGCGGGGTGAGCTCCTACAATGAGCAGTTCTTC
CSVEENSGVSSYNEQFF
>-|TRBV27|-|TRBJ1-5|15
TGTGCCAGCAGTTTATACAGGGAAGGCAATCAGCCCCAGCATTTT
CASSLYREGNQPQHF
>TRBD2|TRBV4-3|few|TRBJ2-5|18
TGCGCCAGCAGCCAAGACCTCCTAGCGGGAGGCCGTCAAGAGACCCAGTACTTC
CASSQDLLAGGRQETQYF
>-|TRBV9|few|TRBJ1-5|16
TGTGCCAGCAGCGTAGAAGGGACGGAGGGATTTCAGCCCCAGCATTTT
CASSVEGTEGFQPQHF
>-|TRBV20-1|many|TRBJ2-1|14
TGCAGTGCCAAAGGGGGGCGGAATTACAATGAGCAGTTCTTC
CSAKGGRNYNEQFF
>-|TRBV7-7|-|TRBJ2-5|12
TGTGCCAGCAGCTCTTTCGGGGAGACCCAGTACTTC
CASSSFGETQYF
>TRBD1|TRBV9|few|TRBJ1-4|14
TGTGCCAGCAGCGAGACAGGGACGGAGGAAAAACTGTTTTTT
CASSETGTEEKLFF
>-|TRBV20-1|-|TRBJ2-3|14
TGCAGTGCTAGCGGGGGACATAGCACAGATACGCAGTATTTT
CSASGGHSTDTQYF
>-|TRBV28|-|TRBJ1-1|16
TGTGCCAGCAGTCCCTACCTATCTACAGAGAACACTGAAGCTTTCTTT
CASSPYLSTENTEAFF
>-|TRBV6-2/TRBV6-3|many|TRBJ2-2|13
TGTGCCAGCACCGCGGCGGGGACCGGGGAGCTGTTTTTT
CASTAAGTGELFF